This is a list of T cell receptor beta chains from one sample in a study of blood T cell repertoires in COVID-19. Profiled with immunoSEQ multiplex PCR; TCRdb holds only in-frame clones, not every one. Of more than 150,000 clones in the sample, around four fifths are singletons; the top ten hold about 15%. The material sequenced was peripheral blood. These receptors were collected from a man between 25 and 39 years old with active or convalescent COVID-19. Each CDR3 is given with its conserved first and last residue. The order of the fields is D gene, J gene, clone size, V gene, CDR3 DNA, CDR3 protein. D genes are given only for firm matches. Size values are once, few and many counts, or a class for expanded clones, and some rows have none.

. | TRBJ2-1 | . | TRBV14 | TGTGCCAGCAGCCAAGGCCCCGGGCAGTTCTTC | CASSQGPGQFF
TRBD1 | TRBJ2-2 | . | TRBV24-1 | TGTGCCACCAGTGACCGGGACAGGGTAACCGGGGAGCTGTTTTTT | CATSDRDRVTGELFF
. | TRBJ2-1 | . | TRBV7-2 | TGTGCCAGCCTCCTGGACTGGCCCCAAAATGAGCAGTTCTTC | CASLLDWPQNEQFF
. | TRBJ1-5 | . | TRBV18 | TGTGCCAGCTCACAAGGAGCGGGTAGCAATCAGCCCCAGCATTTT | CASSQGAGSNQPQHF
TRBD1 | TRBJ2-7 | . | TRBV29-1 | TGCAGCGTTGAGGGGACAGGGGCGCCCTACGAGCAGTACTTC | CSVEGTGAPYEQYF
TRBD2 | TRBJ2-1 | . | TRBV9 | TGTGCCAGCAGCGTCTCCGGGACTAGCTACTACAATGAGCAGTTCTTC | CASSVSGTSYYNEQFF
TRBD1 | TRBJ1-1 | once | TRBV2 | TGTGCCAGCATACAGGGGGCAGGAACTGAAGCTTTCTTT | CASIQGAGTEAFF
. | TRBJ2-5 | . | TRBV25-1 | TGTGCCAGCAGTTCTGGACTCCAAGAGACCCAGTACTTC | CASSSGLQETQYF
. | TRBJ2-5 | . | TRBV14 | TGTGCCAGCAGCCAAGATTCACCTGGTTTTGACAGCGATCTGTCGGAGACCCAGTACTTC | CASSQDSPGFDSDLSETQYF
TRBD1 | TRBJ2-7 | . | TRBV7-6 | TGTGCCAGCAGCTCCCAGACAGGGGACATCTCCTACGAGCAGTACTTC | CASSSQTGDISYEQYF
TRBD1 | TRBJ1-3 | medium-sized | TRBV10-1 | TGCGCCAGCAGTGGAGGGGACAGCTCTGGAAACACCATATATTTT | CASSGGDSSGNTIYF
TRBD1 | TRBJ1-1 | . | TRBV30 | TGTGCCTGGAGGGACAGGGGGCTGACTGAAGCTTTCTTT | CAWRDRGLTEAFF
. | TRBJ1-1 | . | TRBV5-1 | TGCGCCAGCAGCTTGTGGGGGCAGGGAACTGAAGCTTTCTTT | CASSLWGQGTEAFF
. | TRBJ1-5 | . | TRBV7-8 | TGTGCCAGCAGCTCCTATTTGTCAGGGCTCGGCAATCAGCCCCAGCATTTT | CASSSYLSGLGNQPQHF
. | TRBJ2-7 | . | TRBV11-3 | TGTGCCAGCAGCTTCTCCCCAGGGTCCGAGCAGTACTTC | CASSFSPGSEQYF
TRBD2 | TRBJ2-7 | . | TRBV7-2 | TGTGCCAGCAGCCCCTCAGGGGCGGGGGGGCGCGAGCAGTACTTC | CASSPSGAGGREQYF
. | TRBJ1-2 | . | TRBV5-1 | TGCGCCAGCAGCTCGGGCGCAGGGGTCCCCTATGGCTACACCTTC | CASSSGAGVPYGYTF
TRBD2 | TRBJ2-1 | . | TRBV11-2 | TGTGCCAGCAGCTTAGAGGCTAGCGGGGTTTTGTCTAGCTCCTACAATGAGCAGTTCTTC | CASSLEASGVLSSSYNEQFF
. | TRBJ1-1 | . | TRBV6-2/TRBV6-3 | TGTGCCAGCAGTTCTCGGAGACAGGTAATTGAAGCTTTCTTT | CASSSRRQVIEAFF
. | TRBJ2-1 | few | TRBV5-1 | TGCGCCAGCAGCTTGGGCCTCCCGCAAGCGGGCTCCTACAATGAGCAGTTCTTC | CASSLGLPQAGSYNEQFF
TRBD1 | TRBJ1-4 | . | TRBV6-5 | TGTGCCAGCACCTTGGACAGGGGGCGTGAAAAACTGTTTTTT | CASTLDRGREKLFF
. | TRBJ2-5 | . | TRBV6-5 | TGTGCCAGCAGCTCGAGAGGGCTCCAAGAGACCCAGTACTTC | CASSSRGLQETQYF
. | TRBJ2-2 | . | TRBV14 | TGTGCCAGCAGCCGAAGGGGCGACCCAGGCACCGGGGAGCTGTTTTTT | CASSRRGDPGTGELFF
. | TRBJ2-5 | . | TRBV11-2 | TGTGCCAGCAGCTTTCAGTTGGAGACCCAGTACTTC | CASSFQLETQYF
. | TRBJ2-7 | once | TRBV5-4 | TGTGCCAGCAGCGAAGGGGAGGACGAGCAGTACTTC | CASSEGEDEQYF
TRBD1 | TRBJ1-2 | . | TRBV6-1 | TGTGCCAGCAGTGAGACCGGGACAGACTATGGCTACACCTTC | CASSETGTDYGYTF
TRBD1 | TRBJ2-2 | . | TRBV2 | TGTGCCAGCAGCCGTCCCCTTGACAGGGGGCTGGCCACCGGGGAGCTGTTTTTT | CASSRPLDRGLATGELFF
. | TRBJ2-1 | . | TRBV5-3 | TGTGCCAGAAGCTGCGGATACTCCTACAATGAGCAGTTCTTC | CARSCGYSYNEQFF
TRBD1 | TRBJ1-1 | . | TRBV19 | TGTGCCAGTAGTATCGGTCGGACAGGGGGCAGGATTGGAGCTTTCTTT | CASSIGRTGGRIGAFF
TRBD2 | TRBJ2-1 | . | TRBV10-1 | TGCGCCAGCAGCTTTAGCGGGGGGAATGAGCAGTTCTTC | CASSFSGGNEQFF
TRBD1 | TRBJ1-1 | . | TRBV11-1 | TGTGCCAGCAGCAAGTTCGGACAGGGAGAGGAAGCTTTCTTT | CASSKFGQGEEAFF
. | TRBJ1-1 | . | TRBV11-3 | TGTGCCAGCAGCCTAGTAAGGCGGGGTGAAGCTTTCTTT | CASSLVRRGEAFF
. | TRBJ2-6 | . | TRBV29-1 | TGCAGCTTTCTAACAGGCAGCTCTGGGGCCAACGTCCTGACTTTC | CSFLTGSSGANVLTF
. | TRBJ1-1 | . | TRBV6-6 | TGTGCCAGCAGCGCAGCGGACGGGAACACTGAAGCTTTCTTT | CASSAADGNTEAFF
. | TRBJ1-5 | . | TRBV28 | TGTGCCAGCAGTTTACCCCAGGGAGGCCAGCCCCAGCATTTT | CASSLPQGGQPQHF
. | TRBJ2-5 | . | TRBV7-3 | TGTGCCAGCAGCTTCGGGGGAAATCGGGAGACCCAGTACTTC | CASSFGGNRETQYF
. | TRBJ1-3 | few | TRBV5-1 | TGCGCCAGCAGCTTGGAGGCAGGGACTGGAAACACCATATATTTT | CASSLEAGTGNTIYF
. | TRBJ1-3 | . | TRBV6-5 | TGTGGTAGCCGGCCGGAGCTCTCTGGAAACACCATATATTTT | CGSRPELSGNTIYF
TRBD2 | TRBJ2-7 | few | TRBV6-2/TRBV6-3 | TGTGCCAGCAGTTTCCTAGCGGGAAAAAACTCCTACGAGCAGTACTTC | CASSFLAGKNSYEQYF
. | TRBJ1-6 | . | TRBV14 | TGTGCCAGCAGCCCATCAGGAATTCTCAATTCACCCCTCCACTTT | CASSPSGILNSPLHF
. | TRBJ2-3 | once | TRBV7-2 | TGTGCCAGCAGCGGCATTACAGATACGCAGTATTTT | CASSGITDTQYF
TRBD1 | TRBJ2-3 | once | TRBV24-1 | TGTGCCACCGACAGGGGGGGAGGAGATACGCAGTATTTT | CATDRGGGDTQYF
TRBD2 | TRBJ2-1 | . | TRBV6-1 | TGTGCCAGCAGTGAAATGAGCGGGAGGCGGGATGAGCAGTTCTTC | CASSEMSGRRDEQFF